This T cell receptor beta chain was sequenced during a study of cytomegalovirus exposure and HLA in healthy donors. Study findings and constraints: With further analysis later on, most CMV-associated TCR beta chains appeared HLA-restricted. For most subjects, TCR beta sequences were reported to predict HLA-A and HLA-B alleles with accuracy.

13 Jbeta primers and 60 Vbeta primers were used for the PCR. This table comes from immunoSEQ multiplex PCR, and its TCRdb copy is limited to in-frame clones, with some not included. This sample has 96,000 or so clones; around 74% occur once, and the top ten carry around 3.1%. This CDR3 region has 15 residues. CDR1 LGHNA and CDR2 YNFKEQ come from the germline V gene. The V segment lost 0 bases and the J segment 5 bases; nucleotides outside the gene matches: 7. On this clone itself: The target antigen is unknown.

Samples came from healthy bone marrow donors. The rearrangement joins TRBV4-2 to TRBJ2-7; 7 bases fit TRBD1. The sample consisted of PBMCs. The sequence came from a female donor in good health and CMV-seropositive. CDR3 coding DNA: TGTGCCAGCAGCCAAGAATGGCAGGGGGAGAACGAGCAGTACTTC. Encoded protein: CASSQEWQGENEQYF.